This paragraph covers one TCR beta chain sequence. Its cognate antigen is unknown. The CDR3 has 15 residues. Trimming cost V 1 base and J 4 bases; bases outside gene matches: 3. CDR1 and CDR2 (germline): ENHRY, SYGVKD. The data are from a study of cytomegalovirus exposure and HLA in healthy donors. Findings of the study overall: In the roughly 130 validation repertoires, a later analysis found that first-cohort TCR clusters tended to co-occur. The listing of roughly 160 TCR beta chains classed them as cytomegalovirus-associated.

From the 120-subject validation cohort, which was separate from the roughly 630-subject first cohort, the donors were drawn. Measured with immunoSEQ multiplex PCR; TCRdb has only the in-frame clones, and not every one. The sample has some 340,000 clones; around 87% are singletons. This chain uses TRBV10-3 with TRBJ2-3; 9 bases map to TRBD1. This receptor was taken from a young woman in good health and CMV-seropositive. The sequenced sample consisted of PBMCs. The CDR3 DNA follows: TGTGCCATCAGTGAGTTCGGGACAGGGTCAGATACGCAGTATTTT. It codes for CAISEFGTGSDTQYF.